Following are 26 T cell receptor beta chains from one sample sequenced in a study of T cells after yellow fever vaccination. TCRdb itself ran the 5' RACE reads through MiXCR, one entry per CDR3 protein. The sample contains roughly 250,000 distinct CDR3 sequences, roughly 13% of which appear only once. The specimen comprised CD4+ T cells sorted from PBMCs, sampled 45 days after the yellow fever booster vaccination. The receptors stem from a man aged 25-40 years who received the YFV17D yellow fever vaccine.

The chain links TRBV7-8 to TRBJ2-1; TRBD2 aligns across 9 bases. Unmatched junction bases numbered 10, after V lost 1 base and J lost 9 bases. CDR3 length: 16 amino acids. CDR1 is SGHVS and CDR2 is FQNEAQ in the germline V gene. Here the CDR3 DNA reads TGTGCCAGCAGCTTAGTGCAGCGGGAGGCTATAGGTGAGCAGTTCTTC. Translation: CASSLVQREAIGEQFF.

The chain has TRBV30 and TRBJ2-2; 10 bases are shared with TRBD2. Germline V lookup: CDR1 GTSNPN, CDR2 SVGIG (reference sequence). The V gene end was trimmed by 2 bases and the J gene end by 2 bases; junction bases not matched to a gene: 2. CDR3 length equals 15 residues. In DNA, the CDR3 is TGTGCCTGGAGTTGGACTAGCGGCAACACCGGGGAGCTGTTTTTT. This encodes CAWSWTSGNTGELFF.

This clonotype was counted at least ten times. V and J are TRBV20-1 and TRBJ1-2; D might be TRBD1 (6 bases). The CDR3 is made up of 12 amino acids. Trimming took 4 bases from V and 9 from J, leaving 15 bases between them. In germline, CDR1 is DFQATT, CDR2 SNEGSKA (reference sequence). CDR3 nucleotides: TGCAGTGCTACAGCATTACAGGGTCGCTACACCTTC. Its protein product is CSATALQGRYTF.

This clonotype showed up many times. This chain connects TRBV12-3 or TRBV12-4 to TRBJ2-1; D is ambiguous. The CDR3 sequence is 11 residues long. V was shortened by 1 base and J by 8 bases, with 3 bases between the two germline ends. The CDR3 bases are TGTGCCAGCAGTTTAGGTTATGAGCAGTTCTTC. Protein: CASSLGYEQFF.

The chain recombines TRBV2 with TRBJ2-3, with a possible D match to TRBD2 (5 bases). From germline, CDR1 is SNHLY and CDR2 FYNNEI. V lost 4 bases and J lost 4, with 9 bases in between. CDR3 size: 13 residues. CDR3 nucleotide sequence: TGTGCCAGCAGTGGGACTTTTTCAGATACGCAGTATTTT. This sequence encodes CASSGTFSDTQYF. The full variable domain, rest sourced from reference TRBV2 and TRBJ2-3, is EPEVTQTPSHQVTQMGQEVILRCVPISNHLYFYWYRQILGQKVEFLVSFYNNEISEKSEIFDDQFSVERPDGSNFTLKIRSTKLEDSAMYFCASSGTFSDTQYFGPGTRLTVL.

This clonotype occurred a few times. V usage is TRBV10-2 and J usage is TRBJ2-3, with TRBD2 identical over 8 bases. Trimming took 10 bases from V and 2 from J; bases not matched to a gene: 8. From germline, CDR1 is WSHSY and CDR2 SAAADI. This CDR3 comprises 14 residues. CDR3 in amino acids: CATKGAGVTDTQYF. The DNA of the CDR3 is TGCGCCACCAAGGGAGCGGGGGTCACAGATACGCAGTATTTT.

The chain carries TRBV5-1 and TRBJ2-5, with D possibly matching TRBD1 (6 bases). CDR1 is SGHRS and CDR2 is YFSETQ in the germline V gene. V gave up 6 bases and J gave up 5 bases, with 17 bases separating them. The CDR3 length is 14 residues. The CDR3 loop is CASTVVGGEETQYF. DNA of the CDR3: TGCGCCAGCACCGTGGTAGGGGGAGAGGAGACCCAGTACTTC. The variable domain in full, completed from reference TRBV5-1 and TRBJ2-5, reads KAGVTQTPRYLIKTRGQQVTLSCSPISGHRSVSWYQQTPGQGLQFLFEYFSETQRNKGNFPGRFSGRQFSNSRSEMNVSTLELGDSALYLCASTVVGGEETQYFGPGTRLLVL.

The CDR3, as DNA: TGCAGTGCTAGAGATGGGACGGCAAACACTGAAGCTTTCTTT. It codes for CSARDGTANTEAFF. This rearrangement joins TRBV20-1 to TRBJ1-1; TRBD1 is a possible D gene (5 bases). Per germline, CDR1 DFQATT and CDR2 SNEGSKA (reference sequence). The V end was cut by 0 bases, the J end by 2 bases, with 10 bases between. The CDR3 totals 14 residues.

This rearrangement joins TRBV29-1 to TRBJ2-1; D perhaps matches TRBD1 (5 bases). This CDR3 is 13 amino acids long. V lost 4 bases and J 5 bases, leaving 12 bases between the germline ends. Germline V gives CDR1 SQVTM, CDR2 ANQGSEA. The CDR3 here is CSVGQRLNNEQFF. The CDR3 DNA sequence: TGCAGCGTTGGACAGCGACTGAACAATGAGCAGTTCTTC.

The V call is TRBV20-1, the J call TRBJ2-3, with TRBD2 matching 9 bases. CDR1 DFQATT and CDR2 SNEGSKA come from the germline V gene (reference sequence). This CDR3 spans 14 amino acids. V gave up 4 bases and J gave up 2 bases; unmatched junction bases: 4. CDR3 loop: CSAIAGGTTDTQYF. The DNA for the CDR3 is TGCAGTGCTATCGCGGGAGGGACCACAGATACGCAGTATTTT.

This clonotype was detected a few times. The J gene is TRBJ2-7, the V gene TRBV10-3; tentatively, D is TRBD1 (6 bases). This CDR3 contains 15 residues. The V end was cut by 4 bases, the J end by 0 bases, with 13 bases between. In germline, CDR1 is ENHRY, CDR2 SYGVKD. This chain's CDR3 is CAISGPGQTSYEQYF. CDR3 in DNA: TGTGCCATCAGTGGTCCCGGACAGACCTCCTACGAGCAGTACTTC.

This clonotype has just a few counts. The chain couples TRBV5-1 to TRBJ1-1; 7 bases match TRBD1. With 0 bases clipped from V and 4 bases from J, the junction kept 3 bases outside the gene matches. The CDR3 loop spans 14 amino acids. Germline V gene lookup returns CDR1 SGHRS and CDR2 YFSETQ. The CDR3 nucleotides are TGCGCCAGCAGCTTGGGACAGGGTGGCACTGAAGCTTTCTTT. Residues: CASSLGQGGTEAFF.

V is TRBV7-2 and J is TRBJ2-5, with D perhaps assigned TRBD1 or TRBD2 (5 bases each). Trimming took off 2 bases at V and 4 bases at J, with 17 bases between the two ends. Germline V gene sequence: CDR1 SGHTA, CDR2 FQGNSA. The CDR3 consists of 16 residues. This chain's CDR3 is CASSLSRGAVRETQYF. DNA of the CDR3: TGTGCCAGCAGCTTAAGTCGAGGGGCGGTACGAGAGACCCAGTACTTC.

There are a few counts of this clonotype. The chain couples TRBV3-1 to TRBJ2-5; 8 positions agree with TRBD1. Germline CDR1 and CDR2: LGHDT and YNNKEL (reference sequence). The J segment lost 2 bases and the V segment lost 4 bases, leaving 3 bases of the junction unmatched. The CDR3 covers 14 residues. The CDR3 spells CASSRRQGQETQYF. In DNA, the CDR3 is TGTGCCAGCAGCCGCCGACAGGGGCAAGAGACCCAGTACTTC.

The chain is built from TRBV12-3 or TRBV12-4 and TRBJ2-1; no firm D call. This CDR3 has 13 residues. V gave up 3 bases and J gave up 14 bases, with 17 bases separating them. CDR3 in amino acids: CASSFRRPTLEFF. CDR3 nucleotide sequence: TGTGCCAGCAGTTTCCGTCGGCCCACCCTGGAGTTCTTC.

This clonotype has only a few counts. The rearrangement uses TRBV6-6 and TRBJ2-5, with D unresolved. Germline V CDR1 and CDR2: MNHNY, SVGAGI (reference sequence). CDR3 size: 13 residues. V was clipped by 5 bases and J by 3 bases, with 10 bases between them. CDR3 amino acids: CASSGLPKETQYF. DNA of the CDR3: TGTGCCAGCAGTGGCCTCCCCAAAGAGACCCAGTACTTC.

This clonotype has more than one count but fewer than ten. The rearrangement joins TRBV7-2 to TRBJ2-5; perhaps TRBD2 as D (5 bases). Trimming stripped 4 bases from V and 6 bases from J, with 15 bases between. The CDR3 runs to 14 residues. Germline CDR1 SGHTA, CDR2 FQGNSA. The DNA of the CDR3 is TGTGCCAGCAGCTCGACACTAGGTTGGAAGACCCAGTACTTC. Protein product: CASSSTLGWKTQYF.

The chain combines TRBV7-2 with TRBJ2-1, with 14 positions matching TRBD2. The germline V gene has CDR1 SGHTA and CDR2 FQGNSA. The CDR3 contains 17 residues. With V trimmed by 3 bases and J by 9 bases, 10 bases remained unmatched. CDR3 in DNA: TGTGCCAGCAGCTTCCCGGGACTAGCGGGAGAGGACGTTGAGCAGTTCTTC. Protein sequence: CASSFPGLAGEDVEQFF.

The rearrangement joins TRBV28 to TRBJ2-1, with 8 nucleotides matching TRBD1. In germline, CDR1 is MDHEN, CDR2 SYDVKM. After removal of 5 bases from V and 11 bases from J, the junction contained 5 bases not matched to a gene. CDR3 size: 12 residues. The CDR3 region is CASSIQGAKQFF. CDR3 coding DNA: TGTGCCAGCAGTATCCAGGGGGCCAAGCAGTTCTTC.

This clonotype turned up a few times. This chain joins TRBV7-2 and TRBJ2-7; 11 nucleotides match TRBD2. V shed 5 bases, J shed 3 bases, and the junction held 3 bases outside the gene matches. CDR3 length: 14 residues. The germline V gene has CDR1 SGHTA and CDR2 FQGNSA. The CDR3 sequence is CASSIGLAGYEQYF. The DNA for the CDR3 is TGTGCCAGCAGCATTGGACTAGCGGGCTACGAGCAGTACTTC.

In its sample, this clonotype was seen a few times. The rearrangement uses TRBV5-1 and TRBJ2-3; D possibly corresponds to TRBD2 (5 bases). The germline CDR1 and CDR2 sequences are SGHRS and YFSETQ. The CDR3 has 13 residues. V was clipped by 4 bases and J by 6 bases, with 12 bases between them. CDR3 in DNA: TGCGCCAGCAGCGTCAGTCCTAGCGATACGCAGTATTTT. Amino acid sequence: CASSVSPSDTQYF.

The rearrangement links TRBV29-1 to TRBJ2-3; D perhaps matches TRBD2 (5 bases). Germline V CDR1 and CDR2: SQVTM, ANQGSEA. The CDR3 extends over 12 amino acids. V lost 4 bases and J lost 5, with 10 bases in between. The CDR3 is CSVVGGRDTQYF. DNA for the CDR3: TGCAGCGTTGTTGGAGGAAGAGATACGCAGTATTTT.

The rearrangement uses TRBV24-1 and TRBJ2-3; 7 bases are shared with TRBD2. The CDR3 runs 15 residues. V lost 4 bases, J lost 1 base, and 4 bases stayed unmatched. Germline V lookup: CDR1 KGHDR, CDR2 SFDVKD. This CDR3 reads CATSDRGRGTDTQYF. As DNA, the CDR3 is TGTGCCACCAGTGACCGGGGGAGGGGCACAGATACGCAGTATTTT.

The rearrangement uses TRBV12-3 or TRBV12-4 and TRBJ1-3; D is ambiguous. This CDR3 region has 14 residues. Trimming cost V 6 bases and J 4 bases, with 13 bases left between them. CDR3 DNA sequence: TGTGCCAGCAGGCGGACTGTCCTCGGAAACACCATATATTTT. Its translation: CASRRTVLGNTIYF.

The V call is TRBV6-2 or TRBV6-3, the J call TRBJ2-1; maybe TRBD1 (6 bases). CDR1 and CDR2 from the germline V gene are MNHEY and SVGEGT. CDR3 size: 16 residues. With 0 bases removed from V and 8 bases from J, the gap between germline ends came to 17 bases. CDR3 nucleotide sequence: TGTGCCAGCAGTTACTCGATGTCAGGGGTGTCCCATGAGCAGTTCTTC. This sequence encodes CASSYSMSGVSHEQFF.

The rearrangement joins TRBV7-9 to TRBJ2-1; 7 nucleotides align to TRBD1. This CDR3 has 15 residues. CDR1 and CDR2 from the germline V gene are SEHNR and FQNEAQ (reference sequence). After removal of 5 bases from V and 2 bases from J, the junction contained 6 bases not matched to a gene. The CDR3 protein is CASSPTGLTYNEQFF. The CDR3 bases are TGTGCCAGCAGCCCGACAGGGCTAACCTACAATGAGCAGTTCTTC. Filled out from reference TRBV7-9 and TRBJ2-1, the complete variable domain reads DTGVSQNPRHKITKRGQNVTFRCDPISEHNRLYWYRQTLGQGPEFLTYFQNEAQLEKSRLLSDRFSAERPKGSFSTLEIQRTEQGDSAMYLCASSPTGLTYNEQFFGPGTRLTVL.